One sample yielded the 28 T cell receptor beta chains listed below, sequenced in a study of shared clonotypes between healthy human individuals. Libraries were prepared by immunoSEQ multiplex PCR; TCRdb keeps only in-frame clonotypes and omits some of them. This sample has some 690,000 clones, with roughly 88% found just once. The sample consisted of memory CD8+ T cells from PBMCs. Subset given: CD45RO+ cells pooled with CCR7-negative TemRA cells. The receptors were gathered from a man younger than 30 in good health. Some clones in this sample may be carry-over from other donors' samples.

V is TRBV5-7 and J is TRBJ1-2; D gene uncertain. TRBV5-7 is flagged as an ORF with uncertain function. The ends were cut back, 0 bases at V and 4 bases at J, with 13 bases in the middle. This CDR3 is built from 15 residues. The CDR3 DNA reads TGTGCCAGCAGCTTGGAGGCCGTGGGCCTCTATGGCTACACCTTC. It codes for CASSLEAVGLYGYTF.

V usage is TRBV27 and J usage is TRBJ2-7; the D is unclear. V gave up 0 bases and J gave up 6 bases, with 12 bases separating them. CDR1 MNHEY and CDR2 SMNVEV come from the germline V gene (reference sequence). This CDR3 comprises 14 residues. CDR3 bases: TGTGCCAGCAGTTTATCGAAACCCCCAATCGAGCAGTACTTC. Encoded protein: CASSLSKPPIEQYF.

The V gene is TRBV19, the J gene TRBJ1-3; D is uncertain. This CDR3 contains 16 residues. Germline loops: CDR1 LNHDA, CDR2 SQIVND (reference sequence). V was clipped by 3 bases and J by 0 bases, with 12 bases between them. Written as DNA, the CDR3 is TGTGCCAGTAGTATCGACCTTTTTTTCTCTGGAAACACCATATATTTT. It yields the protein CASSIDLFFSGNTIYF.

The rearrangement uses TRBV5-6 and TRBJ1-2, with D maybe TRBD1 (6 bases). The CDR3 has 15 residues. The V end lost 5 bases, the J end lost 0 bases, and 14 bases lay between the germline ends. CDR1 SGHDT and CDR2 YYEEEE come from the germline V gene. In DNA form, the CDR3 reads TGTGCCAGCAGGGAGGGCGCAGGGGCTAACTATGGCTACACCTTC. Amino acids: CASREGAGANYGYTF.

In its sample, this clone was seen a few times. This chain uses TRBV25-1 with TRBJ2-1; D unresolved. Trimming pared 5 bases from V and 6 bases from J, leaving 11 bases between. The germline V gene encodes CDR1 MGHDK and CDR2 SYGVNS. This CDR3 is built from 13 residues. CDR3 loop: CASSFPLFNEQFF. CDR3 DNA sequence: TGTGCCAGCAGTTTTCCTCTATTCAATGAGCAGTTCTTC. The full variable domain, its missing parts supplied by reference TRBV25-1 and TRBJ2-1, is EADIYQTPRYLVIGTGKKITLECSQTMGHDKMYWYQQDPGMELHLIHYSYGVNSTEKGDLSSESTVSRIRTEHFPLTLESARPSHTSQYLCASSFPLFNEQFFGPGTRLTVL.

Written as DNA, the CDR3 is TGTGCCAGCAGCTCGGAGGGGTCTGGAAACACCATATATTTT. Protein product: CASSSEGSGNTIYF. The genes are TRBV7-3 and TRBJ1-3; D perhaps matches TRBD1 (5 bases). Trimming removed 4 bases at V and 1 base at J, with 8 bases between. CDR1 and CDR2 from the germline V gene are SGHTA and FQGTGA. The CDR3 is 14 amino acids.

The V call is TRBV11-2, the J call TRBJ2-7; no firm D call. Looked up from germline, CDR1 is SGHAT and CDR2 is FQNNGV. Trimming took 3 bases from V and 3 from J, leaving 9 bases between them. CDR3 length equals 13 residues. The CDR3 nucleotides read TGTGCCAGCAGCTTGGGCCTTCTCTACGAGCAGTACTTC. Translating it yields CASSLGLLYEQYF.

The genes are TRBV27 and TRBJ2-3, with 10 nucleotides matching TRBD1. J gave up 3 bases and V 5 bases, and 11 bases lay outside the gene matches. In germline, CDR1 is MNHEY, CDR2 SMNVEV (reference sequence). CDR3 length equals 17 residues. CDR3 in DNA: TGTGCCAGCAGTCCGATCCGGGACAGGGGTCCGACAGATACGCAGTATTTT. Amino acid sequence: CASSPIRDRGPTDTQYF.

The genes are TRBV9 and TRBJ1-1, with 7 bases that match TRBD1. The germline gives CDR1 SGDLS, CDR2 YYNGEE. This CDR3 comprises 15 residues. V lost 0 bases to trimming and J lost 5 bases; unmatched junction nucleotides: 7. The CDR3 sequence is CASSVDRTGRTEAFF. The CDR3 bases are TGTGCCAGCAGCGTAGATAGGACAGGTCGGACTGAAGCTTTCTTT. The variable domain in full, with the rest retrieved from reference TRBV9 and TRBJ1-1, is DSGVTQTPKHLITATGQRVTLRCSPRSGDLSVYWYQQSLDQGLQFLIQYYNGEERAKGNILERFSAQQFPDLHSELNLSSLELGDSALYFCASSVDRTGRTEAFFGQGTRLTVV.

This clone was recorded only once. This chain joins TRBV5-4 and TRBJ2-7; D remains unclear. Germline CDR1 reads SGHNT; CDR2 reads YYREEE (reference sequence). V lost 4 bases and J 3 bases, leaving 8 bases between the germline ends. The length of the CDR3 is 12 residues. The CDR3 DNA is TGTGCCAGCAGCCCCACGGGCTACGAGCAGTACTTC. Its protein is CASSPTGYEQYF.

The V and J genes are TRBV27 and TRBJ1-1; D unresolved. Germline values: CDR1 MNHEY, CDR2 SMNVEV (reference sequence). Deletions cut 4 bases from V and 10 bases from J, with 19 bases between. The CDR3 has 14 residues. Here the CDR3 DNA reads TGTGCCAGCAGTTCGTTGGACCCGGGCCATGGAGCTTTCTTT. Amino acids: CASSSLDPGHGAFF.

The chain combines TRBV27 with TRBJ1-1; no firm D call. Trimming stripped 2 bases from V and 9 bases from J, with 10 bases between. Germline V gene data show CDR1 as MNHEY and CDR2 as SMNVEV (reference sequence). The CDR3 spans 12 residues. CDR3 in amino acids: CASSLGVGKAFF. CDR3 nucleotides: TGTGCCAGCAGTTTAGGAGTGGGTAAAGCTTTCTTT.

The chain has TRBV4-1 and TRBJ1-2; 7 bases match TRBD1. The V gene end was trimmed by 3 bases and the J gene end by 7 bases; junction bases not matched to a gene: 8. Germline CDR1 MGHRA, CDR2 YSYEKL. There are 14 residues in the CDR3. The chain's CDR3 is CASSQRQGFGGYTF. In nucleotides, the CDR3 is TGCGCCAGCAGCCAGAGACAGGGATTCGGTGGCTACACCTTC.

V is TRBV9 and J is TRBJ2-7; 12 bases map to TRBD2. Germline loops: CDR1 SGDLS, CDR2 YYNGEE. Germline trimming cut 4 bases from V and 5 bases from J; bases unmatched to any gene: 10. The CDR3 has 16 amino acids. The CDR3 here is CASSPLAGGPADEQYF. CDR3 coding DNA: TGTGCCAGCAGCCCGCTAGCGGGAGGGCCGGCCGACGAGCAGTACTTC.

For the CDR3, the DNA is TGCAGCGTTGAAACACCCGGCGGGGGGCCCTTACTGAACACTGAAGCTTTCTTT. It yields the protein CSVETPGGGPLLNTEAFF. This sequence joins TRBV29-1 and TRBJ1-1; TRBD1 is a possible D gene (6 bases). Germline lookup yields CDR1 SQVTM and CDR2 ANQGSEA. The germline V and J ends were trimmed by 2 bases and 0 bases, with 22 bases remaining between them. This CDR3 contains 18 residues.

Notes on this clone: The same CDR3 arises from other DNA sequences in this sample as well. CDR3 residues: CASSRGGNTIYF. CDR3 bases: TGTGCCAGCAGTAGGGGGGGAAACACCATATATTTT. The rearrangement uses TRBV9 and TRBJ1-3, with D possibly being TRBD1 (6 bases). The CDR3 has 12 amino acids. Germline lookup yields CDR1 SGDLS and CDR2 YYNGEE. V was pared by 5 bases and J by 4 bases, with 7 bases between.

The chain recombines TRBV7-8 with TRBJ1-5, with no clear D. This CDR3 comprises 15 residues. The V and J ends lost 5 bases and 7 bases respectively, with 18 bases between them. Germline CDR1 reads SGHVS; CDR2 reads FQNEAQ. CDR3 region: CASSPPLSGEQPQHF. Written as DNA, the CDR3 is TGTGCCAGCAGCCCCCCCTTAAGTGGAGAGCAGCCCCAGCATTTT.

The rearrangement links TRBV10-1 to TRBJ2-1; 14 bases fit TRBD2. The CDR3 is made up of 16 amino acids. Looked up from germline, CDR1 is WNHNN and CDR2 is SYGVQD (reference sequence). V dropped 4 bases and J dropped 9; count of bases not matched to a gene: 8. CDR3 nucleotide sequence: TGCGCCAGCAGTGTTGGGACTAGCGGGAGAAGCGGTGAGCAGTTCTTC. Translated: CASSVGTSGRSGEQFF.

There are a few counts of this clone. The chain recombines TRBV19 with TRBJ1-1, with D unclear. The CDR3 consists of 13 residues. CDR1 is LNHDA, CDR2 SQIVND, per germline (reference sequence). V dropped 7 bases and J dropped 4 bases, with 13 bases sitting between them. This CDR3 reads CASTPDRVTEAFF. CDR3 nucleotide sequence: TGTGCCAGTACCCCGGACCGCGTCACTGAAGCTTTCTTT.

The chain links TRBV7-3 to TRBJ2-1; D is perhaps TRBD1 or TRBD2 (6 bases each). V lost 1 base, J lost 5 bases, and 18 bases lay in between. The CDR3 totals 17 residues. Germline V CDR1 and CDR2: SGHTA, FQGTGA. In DNA, the CDR3 is TGTGCCAGCAGCTTAAGAGGGGGGCTAGCGATCGACAATGAGCAGTTCTTC. Its protein product is CASSLRGGLAIDNEQFF.

The CDR3 protein is CASSTLSFGGASYEQYF. The CDR3, as DNA: TGTGCCAGCAGTACCCTCTCGTTTGGGGGCGCCTCCTACGAGCAGTACTTC. The chain joins TRBV27 to TRBJ2-7; perhaps TRBD1 as D (6 bases). V dropped 5 bases and J dropped 0 bases, with 20 bases sitting between them. This CDR3 comprises 17 residues. CDR1 and CDR2 from the germline V gene are MNHEY and SMNVEV (reference sequence).

The chain uses TRBV9 and TRBJ1-3, with 7 bases fitting TRBD1. V shed 7 bases and J 8 bases; nucleotides not matched to a gene: 12. Per the germline V gene, CDR1 is SGDLS and CDR2 is YYNGEE. This CDR3 has 14 amino acids. Here the CDR3 DNA reads TGTGCCAGCCGGAGAACAGGGGAGACTGACACCATATATTTT. Its translation is CASRRTGETDTIYF.

This chain joins TRBV4-1 and TRBJ2-5; D is perhaps TRBD1 or TRBD2 (5 bases each). The CDR3 runs to 16 residues. The ends were cut back, 2 bases at V and 1 base at J, with 14 bases in the middle. Germline-derived CDR1 and CDR2 are MGHRA and YSYEKL. The DNA for the CDR3 is TGCGCCAGCAGCCAATGGGGGAATTGGGGCCAAGAGACCCAGTACTTC. Amino acid sequence: CASSQWGNWGQETQYF.

J is TRBJ2-7 and V is TRBV19; 9 positions agree with TRBD1. The CDR3 is 14 residues long. The J segment lost 1 base and the V segment lost 6 bases, leaving 4 bases of the junction unmatched. Germline assignment: CDR1 LNHDA and CDR2 SQIVND (reference sequence). The CDR3 DNA is TGTGCCAGTAGCTCAGGACAGGGGTCCTACGAGCAGTACTTC. Its protein is CASSSGQGSYEQYF.

A remark on this clone: The identical CDR3 is also encoded by other nucleotide sequences in the sample. The V and J genes are TRBV7-9 and TRBJ2-7; 7 bases are a match to TRBD1. The germline V gene encodes CDR1 SEHNR and CDR2 FQNEAQ (reference sequence). The CDR3 loop spans 14 amino acids. The V segment lost 3 bases and the J segment 2 bases; nucleotides outside the gene matches: 4. The CDR3 DNA reads TGTGCCAGCAGCTTCCGGGACAGCGCCTACGAGCAGTACTTC. This codes for CASSFRDSAYEQYF.

The chain couples TRBV6-5 to TRBJ1-2; 8 bases are a match to TRBD1. V was pared by 6 bases and J by 4 bases, with 10 bases of the junction left unmatched. In germline, CDR1 is MNHEY, CDR2 SVGAGI. CDR3 length equals 15 residues. The CDR3 DNA sequence: TGTGCCAGCAGGGAGACAGGGGCACCCCCCTATGGCTACACCTTC. Translation gives CASRETGAPPYGYTF.

The chain employs TRBV29-1 and TRBJ2-7; 8 bases match TRBD2. CDR3 size: 15 residues. Germline loops: CDR1 SQVTM, CDR2 ANQGSEA. The ends lost 7 bases at V and 0 bases at J; junction bases unmatched: 11. The CDR3 DNA is TGCAGCGCTACTCTGGGCGGGAGGTTCTCCTACGAGCAGTACTTC. Translating gives CSATLGGRFSYEQYF.

V gene TRBV6-1 combines with J gene TRBJ1-2; D is ambiguous. Germline CDR1 is MNHNS and CDR2 is SASEGT. Trimming pared 7 bases from V and 4 bases from J, leaving 13 bases between. CDR3 size: 13 residues. CDR3 loop: CASTLNSLYGYTF. The DNA of the CDR3 is TGTGCCAGCACCCTTAATAGCCTCTATGGCTACACCTTC.